Shown below are 28 T cell receptor beta chains from a single sample sequenced in a study of T cell repertoires and HLA-DP antigens. Here immunoSEQ multiplex PCR was the method, and the copy in TCRdb shows in-frame clones only, minus some. The sample consists of about 73,000 clones, around 80% of them appearing once. Their cognate antigens are unknown. The sample taken for sequencing was CD4+ T cells from PBMCs. Every receptor here comes from a man in his fifties or sixties in good health and CMV-seronegative.

The chain combines TRBV27 with TRBJ2-7, with TRBD2 matching 8 bases. This CDR3 is 16 amino acids long. Per germline, CDR1 MNHEY and CDR2 SMNVEV (reference sequence). After removal of 3 bases from V and 0 bases from J, the junction contained 7 bases not matched to a gene. The DNA of the CDR3 is TGTGCCAGCAGTTTTCGAGCGGGGGTCCTCTCCTACGAGCAGTACTTC. Encoded protein: CASSFRAGVLSYEQYF.

This clone came up a few times. This CDR3 is also generated by other DNA sequences in the sample. This rearrangement joins TRBV19 to TRBJ1-2, with 9 bases fitting TRBD1. Germline loops: CDR1 LNHDA, CDR2 SQIVND (reference sequence). J lost 4 bases, V lost 5 bases, and 5 bases had no gene match. The CDR3 loop spans 14 amino acids. The CDR3 spells CASSVQGAGYGYTF. The CDR3 nucleotides are TGTGCCAGTAGTGTACAGGGGGCGGGCTATGGCTACACCTTC.

The chain joins TRBV7-3 to TRBJ2-2; 8 bases agree with TRBD1. The CDR3 consists of 19 residues. With V trimmed by 0 bases and J by 7 bases, 16 bases remained unmatched. The germline gives CDR1 SGHTA, CDR2 FQGTGA. In DNA form, the CDR3 reads TGTGCCAGCAGCTTAACCAGGGGGCGCGATAGTAGTATAGGCGGGGAGCTGTTTTTT. This translates into CASSLTRGRDSSIGGELFF.

The V call is TRBV7-9, the J call TRBJ2-1; D call uncertain. Germline V CDR1 and CDR2: SEHNR, FQNEAQ (reference sequence). This CDR3 spans 14 amino acids. V lost 1 base, J lost 7 bases, and 11 bases lay in between. The chain's CDR3 is CASSLVLKVNEQFF. The DNA of the CDR3 is TGTGCCAGCAGCTTAGTCCTCAAAGTGAATGAGCAGTTCTTC.

The V gene is TRBV23-1, the J gene TRBJ2-3; perhaps D is TRBD1 or TRBD2 (5 bases each). Being an ORF, TRBV23-1 has a function that is uncertain. V shed 6 bases and J shed 0 bases, with 28 bases lying between them. The CDR3 consists of 20 residues. Here the CDR3 DNA reads TGCGCCAGCAGCCCAGGGACGCTGAAATGGGGATGGGCTAGCACAGATACGCAGTATTTT. It is translated as CASSPGTLKWGWASTDTQYF.

The gene calls are TRBV7-2 and TRBJ2-7; tentatively, D is TRBD1 or TRBD2 (5 bases each). The V end was cut by 1 base, the J end by 5 bases, with 12 bases between. Germline V gene sequence: CDR1 SGHTA, CDR2 FQGNSA. The CDR3 runs 14 residues. CDR3 DNA: TGTGCCAGCAGCTTAGTTCCGGGGCTTGACGAGCAGTACTTC. It translates to CASSLVPGLDEQYF.

The rearrangement uses TRBV7-2 and TRBJ2-5; 8 nucleotides align to TRBD2. Per germline, CDR1 SGHTA and CDR2 FQGNSA. With 1 base clipped from V and 1 base from J, the junction kept 2 bases outside the gene matches. The CDR3 is 15 residues long. The CDR3 DNA follows: TGTGCCAGCAGCTTAGAGGCGGGGGGCCAAGAGACCCAGTACTTC. Its protein is CASSLEAGGQETQYF.

The chain uses TRBV5-6 and TRBJ1-4; D is possibly TRBD1 (6 bases). Germline CDR1 is SGHDT and CDR2 is YYEEEE. With 1 base removed from V and 2 bases from J, the gap between germline ends came to 15 bases. This CDR3 has 17 amino acids. The CDR3 here is CASSLSGAGATNEKLFF. In DNA form, the CDR3 reads TGTGCCAGCAGCTTGTCGGGGGCGGGGGCGACTAATGAAAAACTGTTTTTT.

The chain joins TRBV5-5 to TRBJ1-5; TRBD1 agrees at 10 bases. The CDR3 extends over 15 amino acids. V shed 2 bases, J shed 6 bases, and the junction held 5 bases outside the gene matches. Looked up from germline, CDR1 is SGHKS and CDR2 is YYEKEE (reference sequence). This CDR3 reads CASSFDRGLGQPQHF. Written as DNA, the CDR3 is TGTGCCAGCAGCTTCGACAGGGGGCTCGGTCAGCCCCAGCATTTT.

This clone was counted once. The rearrangement uses TRBV10-3 and TRBJ2-3; perhaps TRBD2 as D (6 bases). The V gene's germline CDR1 is ENHRY and CDR2 SYGVKD. CDR3 length: 15 amino acids. The ends were cut back, 2 bases at V and 9 bases at J, with 18 bases in the middle. The CDR3 region has the DNA TGTGCCATCAGTGAGGGGGGGACCGACCACGACACGCAGTATTTT. This translates into CAISEGGTDHDTQYF.

The chain links TRBV19 to TRBJ1-2, with D maybe TRBD1 (6 bases). Trimming removed 1 base at V and 7 bases at J, with 16 bases between. This CDR3 spans 15 amino acids. Germline lookup yields CDR1 LNHDA and CDR2 SQIVND (reference sequence). The CDR3 DNA is TGTGCCAGTAGTATAGGGGACAATCAAGTCCGTGGCTACACCTTC. It codes for CASSIGDNQVRGYTF.

The V call is TRBV7-2, the J call TRBJ2-5; TRBD2 aligns across 16 bases. Per the germline V gene, CDR1 is SGHTA and CDR2 is FQGNSA. J lost 5 bases, V lost 4 bases, and 4 bases had no gene match. The CDR3 is 16 residues long. CDR3 nucleotide sequence: TGTGCCAGCAGCTCTGGGACTAGCGGGGGGGCGGAGACCCAGTACTTC. Its translation is CASSSGTSGGAETQYF.

V is TRBV6-1 and J is TRBJ1-2; D gene ambiguous. The V end lost 10 bases, the J end lost 4 bases, and 13 bases lay between the germline ends. CDR3 length: 12 amino acids. Per germline, CDR1 MNHNS and CDR2 SASEGT. The CDR3 is CAIGTPPYGYTF. The CDR3 nucleotides are TGTGCCATTGGAACACCTCCCTATGGCTACACCTTC.

V is TRBV7-2 and J is TRBJ1-1, with no clear D. Germline values: CDR1 SGHTA, CDR2 FQGNSA. V lost 7 bases and J lost 4, with 16 bases in between. There are 14 residues in the CDR3. The CDR3 DNA is TGTGCCAGCACTAAAGGGCCCGTGGGCACTGAAGCTTTCTTT. It codes for CASTKGPVGTEAFF.

The chain combines TRBV4-3 with TRBJ1-6, with D tentatively TRBD1 (5 bases). This CDR3 is 15 amino acids long. V was shortened by 2 bases and J by 7 bases, with 12 bases between the two germline ends. The V gene's germline CDR1 is LGHNA and CDR2 YSLEER. The CDR3 protein is CASSQRGSRNSPLHF. DNA of the CDR3: TGCGCCAGCAGCCAAAGGGGCAGTAGGAATTCACCCCTCCACTTT.

The V call is TRBV28, the J call TRBJ1-6; weak D call: TRBD1 (5 bases). CDR1 MDHEN and CDR2 SYDVKM come from the germline V gene. The CDR3 sequence is 11 residues long. With 3 bases removed from V and 14 bases from J, the gap between germline ends came to 8 bases. The CDR3 loop is CASSFGGALHF. The CDR3 DNA sequence: TGTGCCAGCAGTTTTGGAGGGGCCCTCCACTTT.

This chain connects TRBV30 to TRBJ1-1; tentative D call: TRBD1 (5 bases). V was clipped by 1 base and J by 5 bases, with 11 bases between them. The CDR3 runs to 13 residues. CDR1 is GTSNPN, CDR2 SVGIG, per germline (reference sequence). The CDR3 loop reads CAWSANRLTEAFF. The CDR3 DNA sequence: TGTGCCTGGAGTGCTAACAGGTTAACTGAAGCTTTCTTT.

V is TRBV6-5 and J is TRBJ2-7; TRBD1 matches at 8 bases. The J segment lost 0 bases and the V segment lost 4 bases, leaving 8 bases of the junction unmatched. The germline gives CDR1 MNHEY, CDR2 SVGAGI. CDR3 length: 16 residues. The CDR3 here is CASSWQDRATSYEQYF. CDR3 in DNA: TGTGCCAGCAGTTGGCAGGACAGGGCTACCTCCTACGAGCAGTACTTC.

The rearrangement links TRBV2 to TRBJ2-2; TRBD1 agrees at 8 bases. V was clipped by 7 bases and J by 5 bases; unmatched bases: 6. The CDR3 runs to 14 residues. Germline assignment: CDR1 SNHLY and CDR2 FYNNEI. The CDR3 region has the DNA TGTGCCAGCATTCTGGACAGGGTGACCGGGGAGCTGTTTTTT. Protein: CASILDRVTGELFF. Full variable domain (remainder filled in from reference TRBV2 and TRBJ2-2): EPEVTQTPSHQVTQMGQEVILRCVPISNHLYFYWYRQILGQKVEFLVSFYNNEISEKSEIFDDQFSVERPDGSNFTLKIRSTKLEDSAMYFCASILDRVTGELFFGEGSRLTVL.

Written as DNA, the CDR3 is TGTGCCAGCAGCAACCGGGACACAGGAAACACCATATATTTT. It is translated as CASSNRDTGNTIYF. J is TRBJ1-3 and V is TRBV11-2, with D perhaps TRBD1 (6 bases). The length of the CDR3 is 14 residues. The ends were cut back, 5 bases at V and 4 bases at J, with 12 bases in the middle. Germline V gene lookup returns CDR1 SGHAT and CDR2 FQNNGV.

This clone was counted once. The V gene is TRBV2, the J gene TRBJ2-3, with a possible D match to TRBD2 (5 bases). Between the trimmed V and J ends, which lost 6 bases and 2 bases, there was a span of 9 bases. This CDR3 has 13 residues. Per the germline V gene, CDR1 is SNHLY and CDR2 is FYNNEI. CDR3 sequence reads: CASRRVFTDTQYF. The CDR3 DNA reads as TGTGCCAGCAGGCGGGTGTTCACAGATACGCAGTATTTT.

The chain joins TRBV14 to TRBJ2-1, with 8 bases identical to TRBD1. This CDR3 has 15 amino acids. The V gene's germline CDR1 is SGHDN and CDR2 FVKESK. V dropped 3 bases and J dropped 5; count of bases not matched to a gene: 6. The CDR3 nucleotides read TGTGCCAGCAGCCAGTACAGGGGGTCTAACAATGAGCAGTTCTTC. Its translation is CASSQYRGSNNEQFF.

The gene calls are TRBV7-8 and TRBJ2-3; D is unresolved. The CDR3 runs 13 residues. Trimming left V 5 bases short and J 2 bases short, with 8 bases between. Germline values: CDR1 SGHVS, CDR2 FQNEAQ. The CDR3 bases are TGTGCCAGCAGCCCTAGATTCACAGATACGCAGTATTTT. Encoded protein: CASSPRFTDTQYF. Variable domain in full (rest from reference TRBV7-8 and TRBJ2-3): GAGVSQSPRYKVAKRGQDVALRCDPISGHVSLFWYQQALGQGPEFLTYFQNEAQLDKSGLPSDRFFAERPEGSVSTLKIQRTQQEDSAVYLCASSPRFTDTQYFGPGTRLTVL.

The chain recombines TRBV30 with TRBJ1-6; D perhaps matches TRBD1 (5 bases). Germline-derived CDR1 and CDR2 are GTSNPN and SVGIG (reference sequence). The CDR3 has 13 residues. V was pared by 1 base and J by 7 bases, with 8 bases between. CDR3 protein: CAWSGTLNSPLHF. The CDR3 DNA reads TGTGCCTGGAGTGGGACACTGAATTCACCCCTCCACTTT.

CDR3 sequence: CASSTGRRGGTEAFF. The CDR3 DNA sequence: TGTGCCAGCAGTACGGGACGGCGGGGAGGCACTGAAGCTTTCTTT. This rearrangement joins TRBV27 to TRBJ1-1; a possible D gene is TRBD1 (5 bases). This CDR3 has 15 residues. Per the germline V gene, CDR1 is MNHEY and CDR2 is SMNVEV (reference sequence). Trimming took 5 bases from V and 4 from J, leaving 17 bases between them.

This clone rates as medium-sized (0.01 to 0.1%). The chain joins TRBV10-2 to TRBJ1-1; D unclear. V was pared by 4 bases and J by 2 bases, with 5 bases between. Germline lookup yields CDR1 WSHSY and CDR2 SAAADI. This CDR3 is built from 12 residues. The CDR3 bases are TGCGCCAGCAGTGTGGTTAACACTGAAGCTTTCTTT. It is translated as CASSVVNTEAFF.

The genes are TRBV7-3 and TRBJ2-1; 9 bases line up with TRBD2. J gave up 10 bases and V 5 bases, and 6 bases lay outside the gene matches. The CDR3 extends over 13 amino acids. The germline V gene has CDR1 SGHTA and CDR2 FQGTGA. Here the CDR3 DNA reads TGTGCCAGCAGCCCCGAGACTAGCGGAGAGCAGTTCTTC. This codes for CASSPETSGEQFF.

In its sample, this clone was seen a few times. This sequence joins TRBV6-5 and TRBJ2-7; the match to TRBD1 covers 8 bases. CDR3 length: 15 residues. V shed 2 bases and J 1 base; nucleotides not matched to a gene: 4. Germline loops: CDR1 MNHEY, CDR2 SVGAGI. CDR3 in amino acids: CASSYRDRRSYEQYF. CDR3 in DNA: TGTGCCAGCAGTTACCGGGACAGGCGATCCTACGAGCAGTACTTC.